What follows are 28 T cell receptor beta chains derived from one specimen sequenced in a study of shared clonotypes between healthy human individuals (TCRdb year 2020). The library was made by the immunoSEQ multiplex PCR assay. TCRdb stores this immuneACCESS table with in-frame sequences only. Part of the clones is absent; in the studies checked, under half of the shortfall reflects unresolved V genes, and no reason is known for the rest. For this sample there are roughly 570,000 clones; about 98% appear just once. 0.3% of the sample is held by the ten biggest clonotypes. CD8 naive samples were obtained by positive selection for CCR7 among CD45RO-negative cells, yielding a CD45RA+CCR7+ population from which TemRA cells were excluded. The sequenced sample consisted of naive CD8+ T cells sorted from blood. The cell subset or site label for this specimen denotes: CD45RA+CCR7+. Receptors were obtained from a man aged 25 to 45 in good health.

This chain links TRBV4-1 with TRBJ2-5, with 7 bases aligning to TRBD1. With 1 base clipped from V and 1 base from J, the junction kept 3 bases outside the gene matches. This CDR3 is 15 amino acids long. Germline V gene lookup returns CDR1 MGHRA and CDR2 YSYEKL. The CDR3 spells CASSQAGDSQETQYF. The CDR3 coding sequence is TGCGCCAGCAGCCAAGCCGGGGACAGCCAAGAGACCCAGTACTTC.

The CDR3 loop reads CASSLTSGNEQFF. Written as DNA, the CDR3 is TGTGCCAGCAGTTTAACCTCCGGCAATGAGCAGTTCTTC. The rearrangement links TRBV28 to TRBJ2-1; D remains ambiguous. The CDR3 is 13 amino acids. Per the germline V gene, CDR1 is MDHEN and CDR2 is SYDVKM. V was trimmed by 2 bases and J by 6 bases, leaving 8 bases between them.

The rearrangement joins TRBV4-2 to TRBJ2-7; 9 bases are a match to TRBD1. CDR3 length: 17 amino acids. V lost 2 bases, J lost 0 bases, and 8 bases stayed unmatched. Germline V CDR1 and CDR2: LGHNA, YNFKEQ. The CDR3 sequence is CASSQIWTGETSYEQYF. In nucleotides, the CDR3 is TGTGCCAGCAGCCAAATATGGACAGGGGAGACCTCCTACGAGCAGTACTTC.

The chain is built from TRBV7-8 and TRBJ2-7; D gene uncertain. Trimming cost V 5 bases and J 0 bases, with 11 bases left between them. This CDR3 comprises 14 residues. Germline V gene data show CDR1 as SGHVS and CDR2 as FQNEAQ. The CDR3 sequence: CASSPDGSSYEQYF. For the CDR3, the DNA is TGTGCCAGCAGCCCAGACGGAAGCTCCTACGAGCAGTACTTC.

The CDR3 region has the DNA TGTGCCAGCAGCGGCACAGGGCCCGCGGGGCCAGATACGCAGTATTTT. Translating gives CASSGTGPAGPDTQYF. The chain employs TRBV9 and TRBJ2-3; TRBD1 or TRBD2 may be the D gene (6 bases each). V lost 3 bases and J lost 4, with 18 bases in between. This CDR3 contains 16 residues. Germline V gives CDR1 SGDLS, CDR2 YYNGEE.

The rearrangement uses TRBV11-2 and TRBJ1-1, with TRBD1 matching 10 bases. J gave up 4 bases and V 3 bases, and 5 bases lay outside the gene matches. The germline V gene has CDR1 SGHAT and CDR2 FQNNGV. CDR3 size: 15 residues. The CDR3 DNA follows: TGTGCCAGCAGCTTGATGACAGGGGGCTTCACTGAAGCTTTCTTT. Protein product: CASSLMTGGFTEAFF.

The V and J genes are TRBV13 and TRBJ2-7, with 11 bases identical to TRBD1. The CDR3 length is 15 residues. The ends lost 3 bases at V and 5 bases at J; junction bases unmatched: 6. CDR1 is PRHDT, CDR2 FYEKMQ, per germline (reference sequence). The CDR3 loop reads CASSFGGQGEHEQYF. For the CDR3, the DNA is TGTGCCAGCAGCTTTGGGGGACAGGGGGAACACGAGCAGTACTTC.

The V and J genes are TRBV14 and TRBJ2-2; D unresolved. The CDR3 consists of 13 residues. V was shortened by 4 bases and J by 4 bases, with 7 bases between the two germline ends. The germline V gene has CDR1 SGHDN and CDR2 FVKESK. CDR3 DNA sequence: TGTGCCAGCAGCCTCCTCGGCACCGGGGAGCTGTTTTTT. As protein: CASSLLGTGELFF.

A single count supports this clone. The gene calls are TRBV14 and TRBJ2-1, with a possible D match to TRBD2 (6 bases). Germline assignment: CDR1 SGHDN and CDR2 FVKESK. This CDR3 comprises 16 residues. V was shortened by 0 bases and J by 6 bases, with 15 bases between the two germline ends. CDR3 nucleotide sequence: TGTGCCAGCAGCCAAGATGCCTATAGCGGAGCCAATGAGCAGTTCTTC. Its translation: CASSQDAYSGANEQFF.

The V gene is TRBV7-9, the J gene TRBJ2-7; 9 nucleotides line up with TRBD1. V was clipped by 3 bases and J by 4 bases; unmatched bases: 10. CDR3 size: 16 residues. Germline lookup yields CDR1 SEHNR and CDR2 FQNEAQ (reference sequence). Written as DNA, the CDR3 is TGTGCCAGCAGCTTTGCCCTCGACAGGGGGTATTACGAGCAGTACTTC. It yields the protein CASSFALDRGYYEQYF.

The chain couples TRBV9 to TRBJ2-7, with TRBD1 matching 12 bases. Germline V CDR1 and CDR2: SGDLS, YYNGEE. This CDR3 is built from 16 residues. V was pared by 3 bases and J by 5 bases, with 9 bases of the junction left unmatched. CDR3 sequence (DNA): TGTGCCAGCAGCGAAGGACGGGGACAGGGGGCCAACGAGCAGTACTTC. Amino acid sequence: CASSEGRGQGANEQYF.

Note on this clone: Other DNA sequences in this sample translate to the same CDR3. This chain links TRBV27 with TRBJ2-1; 7 bases map to TRBD2. The CDR3 runs 13 residues. Germline V gene data show CDR1 as MNHEY and CDR2 as SMNVEV (reference sequence). The J segment lost 7 bases and the V segment lost 1 base, leaving 1 base of the junction unmatched. The CDR3 nucleotides are TGTGCCAGCAGTTTATGGGGGGGGAATGAGCAGTTCTTC. Its protein is CASSLWGGNEQFF.

The chain is built from TRBV7-2 and TRBJ2-1, with D possibly matching TRBD2 (6 bases). V was shortened by 2 bases and J by 2 bases, with 10 bases between the two germline ends. Germline V CDR1 and CDR2: SGHTA, FQGNSA. This CDR3 is 15 amino acids long. This CDR3 is CASSLTGATYNEQFF. The CDR3 DNA is TGTGCCAGCAGCTTAACGGGAGCCACCTACAATGAGCAGTTCTTC.

This clone was seen only once. This chain uses TRBV27 with TRBJ2-3, with 7 bases that match TRBD2. With V trimmed by 5 bases and J by 2 bases, 7 bases remained unmatched. This CDR3 comprises 15 residues. From germline, CDR1 is MNHEY and CDR2 SMNVEV (reference sequence). This CDR3 is CASSQRGRLTDTQYF. The CDR3 nucleotides are TGTGCCAGCAGTCAGCGCGGGAGACTCACAGATACGCAGTATTTT.

V and J are TRBV28 and TRBJ2-5; TRBD1 or TRBD2 may be the D gene (5 bases each). CDR1 is MDHEN and CDR2 is SYDVKM in the germline V gene. Trimming removed 7 bases at V and 2 bases at J, with 20 bases between. CDR3 length equals 16 residues. The CDR3 here is CASTPGLLRGQETQYF. The CDR3 DNA sequence: TGTGCCAGCACCCCGGGGCTTTTGCGCGGGCAAGAGACCCAGTACTTC.

This rearrangement joins TRBV28 to TRBJ2-1; 11 bases fit TRBD2. The germline V gene encodes CDR1 MDHEN and CDR2 SYDVKM. This CDR3 comprises 16 residues. V lost 5 bases to trimming and J lost 4 bases; unmatched junction nucleotides: 7. The CDR3 DNA is TGTGCCAGCAGTCGCCGACTAGCGGGACATTACAATGAGCAGTTCTTC. Amino acid sequence: CASSRRLAGHYNEQFF.

The chain combines TRBV30 with TRBJ1-4; D is ambiguous. The CDR3 spans 16 residues. V shed 0 bases and J shed 3 bases, with 14 bases lying between them. The germline V gene has CDR1 GTSNPN and CDR2 SVGIG (reference sequence). CDR3 in amino acids: CAWSVGEWYPNEKLFF. DNA of the CDR3: TGTGCCTGGAGTGTCGGGGAGTGGTACCCTAATGAAAAACTGTTTTTT.

Only a few counts were recorded for this clone. The J gene is TRBJ2-7, the V gene TRBV9, with a weak D call TRBD2 (6 bases). This CDR3 is built from 14 residues. Trimming took off 4 bases at V and 0 bases at J, with 11 bases between the two ends. CDR1 and CDR2 (germline): SGDLS, YYNGEE. CDR3 amino acids: CASSQEGRSYEQYF. CDR3 sequence (DNA): TGTGCCAGCAGCCAGGAGGGCCGCTCCTACGAGCAGTACTTC.

The chain uses TRBV28 and TRBJ1-2; D unclear. The CDR3 runs 13 residues. The V and J ends lost 6 bases and 4 bases respectively, with 12 bases between them. Germline V lookup: CDR1 MDHEN, CDR2 SYDVKM. Written as DNA, the CDR3 is TGTGCCAGCAGCCCCGGTGTCGGCTATGGCTACACCTTC. It codes for CASSPGVGYGYTF.

This rearrangement joins TRBV2 to TRBJ1-1; D perhaps matches TRBD1 (5 bases). This CDR3 region has 15 residues. Germline-derived CDR1 and CDR2 are SNHLY and FYNNEI. Trimming shortened V by 8 bases and J by 4 bases, and 20 bases separated the two germline ends. CDR3 bases: TGTGCCAGCCAATCATCTGGGCAGGGTGGCACTGAAGCTTTCTTT. Its translation: CASQSSGQGGTEAFF.

The chain has TRBV7-9 and TRBJ2-1, with 12 bases lining up with TRBD2. V lost 10 bases, J lost 8 bases, and 15 bases stayed unmatched. The CDR3 runs to 16 residues. Looked up from germline, CDR1 is SEHNR and CDR2 is FQNEAQ (reference sequence). CDR3 region: CANQVLGLAGFDEQFF. In DNA form, the CDR3 reads TGTGCCAACCAGGTACTGGGACTAGCGGGTTTCGATGAGCAGTTCTTC. Filled out from reference TRBV7-9 and TRBJ2-1, the complete variable domain reads DTGVSQNPRHKITKRGQNVTFRCDPISEHNRLYWYRQTLGQGPEFLTYFQNEAQLEKSRLLSDRFSAERPKGSFSTLEIQRTEQGDSAMYLCANQVLGLAGFDEQFFGPGTRLTVL.

V is TRBV7-9 and J is TRBJ2-7; no clear D. CDR3 length equals 13 residues. Trimming took off 3 bases at V and 5 bases at J, with 11 bases between the two ends. CDR1 and CDR2 from the germline V gene are SEHNR and FQNEAQ (reference sequence). Here the CDR3 reads CASSLSVVHEQYF. In nucleotides, the CDR3 is TGTGCCAGCAGCTTGTCTGTAGTCCACGAGCAGTACTTC.

CDR3 protein: CASRGDSLNTEAFF. CDR3 nucleotide sequence: TGCGCCAGCAGGGGGGACAGCCTGAACACTGAAGCTTTCTTT. The V and J genes are TRBV5-1 and TRBJ1-1, with 7 bases lining up with TRBD1. The length of the CDR3 is 14 residues. V gave up 5 bases and J gave up 0 bases; unmatched junction bases: 4. From germline, CDR1 is SGHRS and CDR2 YFSETQ.

This sequence joins TRBV5-4 and TRBJ2-4; either TRBD1 or TRBD2 may fit D (5 bases each). The CDR3 length is 15 residues. Germline V gives CDR1 SGHNT, CDR2 YYREEE (reference sequence). V was clipped by 0 bases and J by 9 bases, with 16 bases between them. This chain's CDR3 is CASSLEGMGPSIQYF. CDR3 DNA sequence: TGTGCCAGCAGCTTGGAAGGTATGGGACCCAGCATTCAGTACTTC. The whole variable domain, filled in from reference TRBV5-4 and TRBJ2-4, reads ETGVTQSPTHLIKTRGQQVTLRCSSQSGHNTVSWYQQALGQGPQFIFQYYREEENGRGNFPPRFSGLQFPNYSSELNVNALELDDSALYLCASSLEGMGPSIQYFGAGTRLSVL.

This chain uses TRBV11-3 with TRBJ2-1, with 10 bases fitting TRBD1. Germline V gives CDR1 SGHNT, CDR2 YENEEA. Germline trimming cut 0 bases from V and 9 bases from J; bases unmatched to any gene: 11. The CDR3 loop spans 17 amino acids. CDR3 in DNA: TGTGCCAGCAGCTTAGATCGCGGGGACAGGGGAGGCCTTGAGCAGTTCTTC. This translates into CASSLDRGDRGGLEQFF. Supplemented by reference TRBV11-3 and TRBJ2-1, the full variable domain reads EAGVVQSPRYKIIEKKQPVAFWCNPISGHNTLYWYLQNLGQGPELLIRYENEEAVDDSQLPKDRFSAERLKGVDSTLKIQPAELGDSAVYLCASSLDRGDRGGLEQFFGPGTRLTVL.

The gene calls are TRBV12-2 and TRBJ2-4. TRBV12-2 counts as a pseudogene. The CDR3 loop spans 16 amino acids. CDR3 DNA: TGTGCAAGTCGCCCTCGGGCTCCGTCAGCCAAAAACATTCAGTACTTC. Protein product: CASRPRAPSAKNIQYF.

The chain has TRBV14 and TRBJ1-2; maybe TRBD1 (5 bases). V dropped 5 bases and J dropped 3 bases, with 10 bases sitting between them. The V gene's germline CDR1 is SGHDN and CDR2 FVKESK. The CDR3 is 13 residues long. DNA of the CDR3: TGTGCCAGCAGCTTAAGGGGATACTATGGCTACACCTTC. Protein sequence: CASSLRGYYGYTF.

CDR3 sequence reads: CASRDQDRGRQPQHF. In DNA form, the CDR3 reads TGTGCCAGCAGGGACCAGGACAGGGGTCGACAGCCCCAGCATTTT. The chain combines TRBV6-1 with TRBJ1-5; 9 bases agree with TRBD1. The germline gives CDR1 MNHNS, CDR2 SASEGT. Trimming took 6 bases from V and 7 from J; bases not matched to a gene: 10. The length of the CDR3 is 15 residues.